This T cell receptor (beta chain) was profiled in a study of CD8+ T cells in alopecia areata. Treatment in this sample: oral pan-JAK inhibitor, 5-10 mg twice daily. RNA extraction and reverse transcription yielded cDNA as sequencing template. The table came from immunoSEQ multiplex PCR; TCRdb's copy has only in-frame clones and leaves some out. The table shows a few hundred thousand clones, with more than 30% occurring only once. Germline V gene data show CDR1 as SNHLY and CDR2 as FYNNEI. Deletions cut 4 bases from V and 1 base from J, with 16 bases between. CDR3 length equals 16 residues. This receptor was obtained from a human donor with alopecia areata. The genes are TRBV2 and TRBJ1-2, with a weak D call TRBD1 (5 bases). Sequences were derived from CD4+ T cells sorted from blood, sampled at week 34, from a patient treated with tofacitinib. CDR3 in amino acids: CASSVAPGLLNYGYTF. The DNA of the CDR3 is TGTGCCAGCAGTGTTGCCCCAGGGCTCCTTAACTATGGCTACACCTTC. Full variable domain (remainder filled in from reference TRBV2 and TRBJ1-2): EPEVTQTPSHQVTQMGQEVILRCVPISNHLYFYWYRQILGQKVEFLVSFYNNEISEKSEIFDDQFSVERPDGSNFTLKIRSTKLEDSAMYFCASSVAPGLLNYGYTFGSGTRLTVV.